This TCR beta chain emerged from a study of cytomegalovirus exposure and HLA in healthy donors. General study results and limits: Prediction of most subjects' HLA-A and HLA-B alleles by TCR beta sequences was reportedly accurate. Most sequenced TCRs were rare (though some public TCRs occurred in many donors).

This CDR3 has 11 amino acids. CDR1 is SGHTA and CDR2 is FQGNSA in the germline V gene. V gave up 6 bases and J gave up 4 bases, with 6 bases separating them. Vbeta (60) and Jbeta (13) primers were used in the PCR. Assay: immunoSEQ multiplex PCR; the TCRdb copy retains only in-frame clones and omits some. The data show roughly 220,000 clones, 65% to 80% seen once. Regarding this clone: The antigen remains unidentified.

Sample: PBMCs. This TCR came from a man between 50 and 59 years old in good health and CMV-seronegative. The chain recombines TRBV7-2 with TRBJ2-5, with no clear D. This CDR3 reads CASSSSETQYF. In nucleotides, the CDR3 is TGTGCCAGCAGTTCTTCAGAGACCCAGTACTTC.